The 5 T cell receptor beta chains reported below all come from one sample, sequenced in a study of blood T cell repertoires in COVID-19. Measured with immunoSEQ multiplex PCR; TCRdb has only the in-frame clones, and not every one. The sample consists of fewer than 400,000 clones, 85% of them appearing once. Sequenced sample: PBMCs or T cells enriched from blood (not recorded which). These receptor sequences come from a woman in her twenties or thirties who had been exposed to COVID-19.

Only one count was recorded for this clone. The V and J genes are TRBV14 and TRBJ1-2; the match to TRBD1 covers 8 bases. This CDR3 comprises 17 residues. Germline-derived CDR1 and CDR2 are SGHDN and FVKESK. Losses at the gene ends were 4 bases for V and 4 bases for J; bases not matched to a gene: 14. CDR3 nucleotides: TGTGCCAGCAGCCGAGGTAGACCGGGACAGGTGGTCTATGGCTACACCTTC. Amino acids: CASSRGRPGQVVYGYTF.

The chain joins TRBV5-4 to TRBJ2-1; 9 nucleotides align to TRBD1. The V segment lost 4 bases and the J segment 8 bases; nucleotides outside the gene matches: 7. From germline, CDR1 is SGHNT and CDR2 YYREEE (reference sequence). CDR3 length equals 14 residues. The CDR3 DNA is TGTGCCAGCAGCACCGGGACAGGGTCCCATGAGCAGTTCTTC. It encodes CASSTGTGSHEQFF.

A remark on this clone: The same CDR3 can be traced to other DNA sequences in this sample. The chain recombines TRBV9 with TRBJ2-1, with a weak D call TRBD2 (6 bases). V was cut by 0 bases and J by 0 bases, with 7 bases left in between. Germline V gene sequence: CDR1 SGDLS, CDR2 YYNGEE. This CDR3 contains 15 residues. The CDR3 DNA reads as TGTGCCAGCAGCGTAGGGGGACTCTCCTACAATGAGCAGTTCTTC. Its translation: CASSVGGLSYNEQFF.

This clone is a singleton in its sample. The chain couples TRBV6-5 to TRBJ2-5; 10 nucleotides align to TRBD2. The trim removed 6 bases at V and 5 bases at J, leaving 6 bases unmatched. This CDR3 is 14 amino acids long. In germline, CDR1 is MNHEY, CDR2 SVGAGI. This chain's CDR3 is CASRSGGAGETQYF. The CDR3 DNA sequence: TGTGCCAGCAGGAGCGGGGGGGCGGGCGAGACCCAGTACTTC.

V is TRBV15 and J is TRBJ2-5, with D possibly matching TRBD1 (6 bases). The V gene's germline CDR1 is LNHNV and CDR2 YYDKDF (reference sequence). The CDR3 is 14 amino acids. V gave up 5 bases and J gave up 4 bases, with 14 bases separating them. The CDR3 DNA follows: TGTGCCACCAGCTCGGTGACAGGAGGAGAGACCCAGTACTTC. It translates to CATSSVTGGETQYF.